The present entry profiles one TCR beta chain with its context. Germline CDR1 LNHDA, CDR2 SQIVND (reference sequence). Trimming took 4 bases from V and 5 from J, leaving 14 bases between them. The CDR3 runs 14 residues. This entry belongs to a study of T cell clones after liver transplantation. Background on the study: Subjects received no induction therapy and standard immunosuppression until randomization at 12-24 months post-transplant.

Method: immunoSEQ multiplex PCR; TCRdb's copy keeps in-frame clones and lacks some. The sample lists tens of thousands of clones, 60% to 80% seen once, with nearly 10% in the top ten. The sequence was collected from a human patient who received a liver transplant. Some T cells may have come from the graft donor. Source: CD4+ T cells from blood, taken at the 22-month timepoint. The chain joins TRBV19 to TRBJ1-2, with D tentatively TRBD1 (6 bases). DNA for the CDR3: TGTGCCAGTAGTAATAACCAGGGGAGGTATGGCTACACCTTC. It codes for CASSNNQGRYGYTF.